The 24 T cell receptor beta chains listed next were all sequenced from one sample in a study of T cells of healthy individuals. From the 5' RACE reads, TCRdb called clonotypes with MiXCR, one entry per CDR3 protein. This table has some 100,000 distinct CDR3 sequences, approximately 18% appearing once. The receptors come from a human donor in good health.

The CDR3 sequence is CASSLRTGIGSFF. In DNA form, the CDR3 reads TGTGCCAGCAGCTTGAGGACAGGGATTGGGTCTTTCTTT. This chain uses TRBV5-6 with TRBJ1-1; 8 bases agree with TRBD1. Trimming took 1 base from V and 12 from J; bases not matched to a gene: 8. CDR1 and CDR2 from the germline V gene are SGHDT and YYEEEE. This CDR3 region has 13 residues.

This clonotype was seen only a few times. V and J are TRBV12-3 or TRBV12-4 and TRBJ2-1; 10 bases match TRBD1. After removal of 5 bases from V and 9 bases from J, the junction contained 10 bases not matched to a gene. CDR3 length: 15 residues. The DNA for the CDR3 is TGTGCCAGCAGTACTTGGACAGGGGGGACTTCTGAGCAGTTCTTC. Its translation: CASSTWTGGTSEQFF.

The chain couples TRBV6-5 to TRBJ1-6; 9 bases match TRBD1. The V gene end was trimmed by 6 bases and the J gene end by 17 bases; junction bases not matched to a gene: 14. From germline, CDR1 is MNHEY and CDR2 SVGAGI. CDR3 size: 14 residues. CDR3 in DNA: TGTGCCAGCAGGGTCGGGAGACCACAGGGGGCCTTCCACTTT. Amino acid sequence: CASRVGRPQGAFHF.

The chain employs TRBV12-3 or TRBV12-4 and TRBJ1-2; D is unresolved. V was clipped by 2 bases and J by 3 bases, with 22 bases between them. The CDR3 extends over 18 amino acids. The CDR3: CASSLMADPKGSDYGYTF. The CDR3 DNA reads TGTGCCAGCAGTTTAATGGCGGACCCGAAAGGAAGTGACTATGGCTACACCTTC.

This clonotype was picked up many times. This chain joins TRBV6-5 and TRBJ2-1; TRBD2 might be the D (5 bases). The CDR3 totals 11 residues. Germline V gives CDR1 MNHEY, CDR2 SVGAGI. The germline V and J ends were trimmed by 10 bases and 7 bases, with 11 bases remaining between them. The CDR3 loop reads CATTRGNEQFF. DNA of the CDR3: TGTGCCACCACTCGAGGGAATGAGCAGTTCTTC.

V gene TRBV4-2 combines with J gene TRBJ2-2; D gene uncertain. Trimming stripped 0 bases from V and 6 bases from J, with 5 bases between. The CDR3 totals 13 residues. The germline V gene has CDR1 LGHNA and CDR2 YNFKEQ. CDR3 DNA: TGTGCCAGCAGCCAAGACTTCGCCGGGGAGCTGTTTTTT. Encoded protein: CASSQDFAGELFF.

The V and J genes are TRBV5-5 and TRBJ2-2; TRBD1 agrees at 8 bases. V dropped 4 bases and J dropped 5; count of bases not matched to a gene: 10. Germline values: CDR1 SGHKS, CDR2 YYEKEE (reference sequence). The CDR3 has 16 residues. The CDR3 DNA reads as TGTGCCAGCAGCCCCGACAGGGGATTGTGGACCGGGGAGCTGTTTTTT. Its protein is CASSPDRGLWTGELFF.

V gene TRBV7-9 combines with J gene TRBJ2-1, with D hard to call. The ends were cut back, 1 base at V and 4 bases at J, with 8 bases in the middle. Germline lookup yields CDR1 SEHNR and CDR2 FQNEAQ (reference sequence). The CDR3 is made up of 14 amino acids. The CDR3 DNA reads TGTGCCAGCAGCTTAGGAAACCGATACAATGAGCAGTTCTTC. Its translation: CASSLGNRYNEQFF. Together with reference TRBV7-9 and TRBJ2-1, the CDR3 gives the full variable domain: DTGVSQNPRHKITKRGQNVTFRCDPISEHNRLYWYRQTLGQGPEFLTYFQNEAQLEKSRLLSDRFSAERPKGSFSTLEIQRTEQGDSAMYLCASSLGNRYNEQFFGPGTRLTVL.

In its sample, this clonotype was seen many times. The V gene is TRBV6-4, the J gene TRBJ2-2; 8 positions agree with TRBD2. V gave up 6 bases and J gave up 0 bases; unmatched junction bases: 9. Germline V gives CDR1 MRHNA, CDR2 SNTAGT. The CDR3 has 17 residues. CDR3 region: CASSPDGGGPNTGELFF. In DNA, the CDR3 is TGTGCCAGCAGCCCCGACGGGGGGGGCCCGAACACCGGGGAGCTGTTTTTT.

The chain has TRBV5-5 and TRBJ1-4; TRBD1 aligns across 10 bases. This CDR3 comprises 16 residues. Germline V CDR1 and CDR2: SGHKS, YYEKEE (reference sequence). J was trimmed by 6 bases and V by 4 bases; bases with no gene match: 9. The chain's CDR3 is CASSLKPGQGYEKLFF. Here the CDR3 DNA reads TGTGCCAGCAGCCTTAAACCGGGACAGGGGTATGAAAAACTGTTTTTT.

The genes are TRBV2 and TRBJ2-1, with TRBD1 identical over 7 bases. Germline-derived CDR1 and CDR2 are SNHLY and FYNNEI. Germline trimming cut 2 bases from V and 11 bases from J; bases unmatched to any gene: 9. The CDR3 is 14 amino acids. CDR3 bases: TGTGCCAGCAGTGAAAACGGGCCAGGGGGTCAGCAGTTCTTC. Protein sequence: CASSENGPGGQQFF. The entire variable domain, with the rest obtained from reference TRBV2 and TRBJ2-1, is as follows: EPEVTQTPSHQVTQMGQEVILRCVPISNHLYFYWYRQILGQKVEFLVSFYNNEISEKSEIFDDQFSVERPDGSNFTLKIRSTKLEDSAMYFCASSENGPGGQQFFGPGTRLTVL.

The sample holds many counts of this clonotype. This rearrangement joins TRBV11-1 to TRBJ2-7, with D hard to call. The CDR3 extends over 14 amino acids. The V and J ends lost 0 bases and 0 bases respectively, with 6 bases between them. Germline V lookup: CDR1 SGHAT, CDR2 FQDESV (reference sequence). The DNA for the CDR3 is TGTGCCAGCAGCTTAGCGACAAGCTCCTACGAGCAGTACTTC. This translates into CASSLATSSYEQYF.

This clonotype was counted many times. CDR3: CASSNSGGGPNEQFF. DNA for the CDR3: TGTGCCAGCAGCAACAGCGGGGGTGGCCCCAATGAGCAGTTCTTC. This rearrangement joins TRBV7-6 to TRBJ2-1; the match to TRBD2 covers 8 bases. The V gene end was trimmed by 5 bases and the J gene end by 6 bases; junction bases not matched to a gene: 9. The germline CDR1 and CDR2 sequences are SGHVS and FNYEAQ. This CDR3 region has 15 residues.

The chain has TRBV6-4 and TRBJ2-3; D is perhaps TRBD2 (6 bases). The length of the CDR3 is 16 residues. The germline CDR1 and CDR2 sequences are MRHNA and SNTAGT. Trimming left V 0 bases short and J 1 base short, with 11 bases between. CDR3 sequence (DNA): TGTGCCAGCAGTGACTCGATCGGGGGAGGCACAGATACGCAGTATTTT. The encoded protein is CASSDSIGGGTDTQYF.

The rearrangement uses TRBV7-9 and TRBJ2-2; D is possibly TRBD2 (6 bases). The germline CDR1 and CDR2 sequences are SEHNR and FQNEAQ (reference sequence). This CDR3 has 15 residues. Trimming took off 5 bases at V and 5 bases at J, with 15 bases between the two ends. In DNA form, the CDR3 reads TGTGCCAGCAGCCCAACCGGGACTTCTACCGGGGAGCTGTTTTTT. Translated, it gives CASSPTGTSTGELFF. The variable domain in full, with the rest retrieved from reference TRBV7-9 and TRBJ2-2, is DTGVSQNPRHKITKRGQNVTFRCDPISEHNRLYWYRQTLGQGPEFLTYFQNEAQLEKSRLLSDRFSAERPKGSFSTLEIQRTEQGDSAMYLCASSPTGTSTGELFFGEGSRLTVL.

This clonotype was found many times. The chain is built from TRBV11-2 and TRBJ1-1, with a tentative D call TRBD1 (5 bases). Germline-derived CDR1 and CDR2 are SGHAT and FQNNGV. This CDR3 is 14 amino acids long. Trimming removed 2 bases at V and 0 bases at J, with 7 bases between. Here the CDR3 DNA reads TGTGCCAGCAGCTTATGGGGGTTGAACACTGAAGCTTTCTTT. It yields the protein CASSLWGLNTEAFF.

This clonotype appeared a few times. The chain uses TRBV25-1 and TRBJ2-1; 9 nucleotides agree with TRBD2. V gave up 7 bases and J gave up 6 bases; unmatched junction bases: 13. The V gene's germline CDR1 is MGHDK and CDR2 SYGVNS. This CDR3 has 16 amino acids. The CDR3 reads CASKTPTSGRLNEQFF. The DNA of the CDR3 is TGTGCCAGCAAAACCCCGACTAGCGGAAGACTCAATGAGCAGTTCTTC.

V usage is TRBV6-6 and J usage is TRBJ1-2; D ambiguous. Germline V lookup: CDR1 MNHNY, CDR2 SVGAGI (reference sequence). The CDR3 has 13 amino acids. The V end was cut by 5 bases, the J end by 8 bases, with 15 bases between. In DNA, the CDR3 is TGTGCCAGCAGTAGACGGATCCAAGAGGGCTACACCTTC. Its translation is CASSRRIQEGYTF.

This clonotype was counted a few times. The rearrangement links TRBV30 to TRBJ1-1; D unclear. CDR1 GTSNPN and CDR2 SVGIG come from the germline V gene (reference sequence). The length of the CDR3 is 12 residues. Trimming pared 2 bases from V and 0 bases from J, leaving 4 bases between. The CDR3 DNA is TGTGCCTGGAGTAGGATGAACACTGAAGCTTTCTTT. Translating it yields CAWSRMNTEAFF.

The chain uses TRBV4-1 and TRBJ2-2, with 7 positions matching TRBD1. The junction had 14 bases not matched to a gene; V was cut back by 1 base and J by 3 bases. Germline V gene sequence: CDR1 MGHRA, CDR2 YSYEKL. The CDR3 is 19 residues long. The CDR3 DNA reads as TGCGCCAGCAGCCAAGGTAGCTGGGCAGGGGGTATGGACACCGGGGAGCTGTTTTTT. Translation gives CASSQGSWAGGMDTGELFF.

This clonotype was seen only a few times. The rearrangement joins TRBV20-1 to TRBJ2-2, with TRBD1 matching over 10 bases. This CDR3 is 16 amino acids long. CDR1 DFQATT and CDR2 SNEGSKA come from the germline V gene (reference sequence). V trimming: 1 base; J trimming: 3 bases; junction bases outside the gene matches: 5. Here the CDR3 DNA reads TGCAGTGCTAGAGTAGAGGACAGGGGGGACACCGGGGAGCTGTTTTTT. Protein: CSARVEDRGDTGELFF.

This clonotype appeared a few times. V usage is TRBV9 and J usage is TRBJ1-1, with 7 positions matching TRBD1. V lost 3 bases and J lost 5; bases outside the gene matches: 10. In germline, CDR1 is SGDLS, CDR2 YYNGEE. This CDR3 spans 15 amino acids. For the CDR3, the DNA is TGTGCCAGCAGCGCGGACCCGGGACAGAAAACTGAAGCTTTCTTT. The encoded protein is CASSADPGQKTEAFF.

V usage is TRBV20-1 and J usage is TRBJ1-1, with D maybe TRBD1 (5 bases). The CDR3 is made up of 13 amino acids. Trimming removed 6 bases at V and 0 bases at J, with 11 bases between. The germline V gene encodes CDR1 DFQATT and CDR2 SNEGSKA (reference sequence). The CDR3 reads CSATGLMNTEAFF. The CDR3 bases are TGCAGTGCCACGGGACTGATGAACACTGAAGCTTTCTTT.

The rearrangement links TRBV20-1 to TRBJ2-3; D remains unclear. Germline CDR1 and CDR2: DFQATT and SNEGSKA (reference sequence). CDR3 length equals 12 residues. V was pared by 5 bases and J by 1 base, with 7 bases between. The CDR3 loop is CSAVMGTDTQYF. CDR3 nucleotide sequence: TGCAGTGCTGTAATGGGCACAGATACGCAGTATTTT.